The clone carrying this TCR beta chain was recorded a few times. Additional DNA sequences in this sample encode the identical CDR3. At deep level, the assay was performed. Libraries were prepared by immunoSEQ multiplex PCR; TCRdb keeps only in-frame clonotypes and omits some of them. The data contain roughly 450,000 clones, less than 85% of them singletons. The sample originates from a study of shared clonotypes between healthy human individuals. The V gene's germline CDR1 is SGHAT and CDR2 FQNNGV. V dropped 3 bases and J dropped 4 bases, with 3 bases sitting between them. CDR3 length equals 11 residues.

The source material was PBMCs. This chain links TRBV11-2 with TRBJ2-5; no reliable D call. The sequence derives from a middle-aged woman in good health. Some clones in this sample may be carry-over from other donors' samples. Here the CDR3 reads CASSFGETQYF. The CDR3 nucleotides read TGTGCCAGCAGCTTTGGAGAGACCCAGTACTTC.